The clone carrying this TCR beta chain has a handful of counts. MiXCR, run by TCRdb on the 5' RACE reads, gives a single entry per CDR3 protein. This sample has over 450,000 distinct CDR3 sequences, with 20% found just once. This sample is drawn from a study of T-cell memory formation after mild COVID-19. V was trimmed by 6 bases and J by 9 bases, leaving 12 bases between them. The CDR3 consists of 13 residues. In germline, CDR1 is MNHEY, CDR2 SMNVEV (reference sequence). This chain links TRBV27 with TRBJ1-6, with a tentative D call TRBD1 (6 bases). The receptor's source is an adult woman who had mild COVID-19 (a few samples of this study predate the infection). Cell type and time point are not known. Sequenced sample: PBMCs or a T cell subset sorted from them (not recorded which). This CDR3 is CASSGQFGSPLHF. CDR3 nucleotides: TGTGCCAGCAGCGGACAGTTTGGTTCACCCCTCCACTTT.